The 27 T cell receptor beta chains reported below all come from one sample, sequenced in a study of shared clonotypes between healthy human individuals (dated by TCRdb to 2020 to 2021). Receptors were amplified or captured by the immunoSEQ multiplex PCR assay. Not all clones reach the TCRdb copy of this immuneACCESS table, which keeps in-frame sequences only. Checked studies attribute under half of the gap to unresolved V genes and leave the rest unexplained. This sample has 2 million to 2.5 million clones in its table, and roughly 90% of those were observed once. 0.37% of the sample goes to the ten largest clones. The sample consisted of naive CD4+ T cells from PBMCs. The sample's cell subset or site label is to be understood as: CD45RA+ positively selected. Every receptor here comes from a man aged 18 to 29 in good health. Some clones in this sample may be carry-over from other donors' samples.

As for this clone: At the DNA level, this CDR3 is encoded by other sequences in the same sample as well. This chain connects TRBV5-1 to TRBJ2-3; 13 nucleotides match TRBD2. Germline trimming cut 3 bases from V and 3 bases from J; bases unmatched to any gene: 4. Germline CDR1 is SGHRS and CDR2 is YFSETQ. CDR3 length: 16 residues. The CDR3 coding sequence is TGCGCCAGCAGCTCCGGGACTAGCGGGACTACAGATACGCAGTATTTT. It is translated as CASSSGTSGTTDTQYF.

The CDR3: CAISDGAFAPSRTYEQYF. Written as DNA, the CDR3 is TGTGCCATCAGTGACGGGGCCTTTGCACCGTCCCGGACCTACGAGCAGTACTTC. The rearrangement uses TRBV10-3 and TRBJ2-7, with D perhaps being TRBD1 or TRBD2 (5 bases each). V lost 3 bases and J 2 bases, leaving 23 bases between the germline ends. The CDR3 has 18 amino acids. CDR1 and CDR2 from the germline V gene are ENHRY and SYGVKD.

With regard to this clone: Distinct nucleotide sequences in the sample also encode this CDR3. This chain uses TRBV2 with TRBJ1-1, with D uncertain. Trimming cost V 4 bases and J 2 bases, with 8 bases left between them. Germline values: CDR1 SNHLY, CDR2 FYNNEI. The CDR3 has 13 amino acids. In DNA, the CDR3 is TGTGCCAGCAGTGCCGGCAGCAACACTGAAGCTTTCTTT. Its protein product is CASSAGSNTEAFF.

The chain joins TRBV30 to TRBJ1-6, with D unresolved. Germline-derived CDR1 and CDR2 are GTSNPN and SVGIG (reference sequence). V lost 5 bases and J 9 bases, leaving 14 bases between the germline ends. This CDR3 comprises 13 residues. The CDR3 DNA reads as TGTGCCTGGCGGACCTTCTTGCGTTCACCCCTCCACTTT. It specifies CAWRTFLRSPLHF.

This chain uses TRBV9 with TRBJ1-1; the match to TRBD1 covers 7 bases. Germline V gene sequence: CDR1 SGDLS, CDR2 YYNGEE. The CDR3 totals 14 residues. The V segment lost 4 bases and the J segment 7 bases; nucleotides outside the gene matches: 10. CDR3 loop: CASSPHGTALEAFF. CDR3 DNA sequence: TGTGCCAGCAGCCCCCACGGGACAGCCCTTGAAGCTTTCTTT.

V usage is TRBV28 and J usage is TRBJ1-3; D is possibly TRBD1 (5 bases). The CDR3 has 15 amino acids. The germline gives CDR1 MDHEN, CDR2 SYDVKM. The germline V and J ends were trimmed by 7 bases and 0 bases, with 13 bases remaining between them. CDR3 protein: CASTLRQTSGNTIYF. The CDR3 coding sequence is TGTGCCAGCACCCTCCGACAGACCTCTGGAAACACCATATATTTT.

The chain uses TRBV6-1 and TRBJ2-5; 9 bases are shared with TRBD2. The CDR3 extends over 14 amino acids. With V trimmed by 5 bases and J by 5 bases, 6 bases remained unmatched. Germline V gives CDR1 MNHNS, CDR2 SASEGT. The CDR3: CASSSGRSMETQYF. The CDR3 nucleotides read TGTGCCAGCAGTAGCGGGAGGTCGATGGAGACCCAGTACTTC.

The chain joins TRBV6-6 to TRBJ2-5, with 8 bases that match TRBD2. The CDR3 runs 15 residues. Looked up from germline, CDR1 is MNHNY and CDR2 is SVGAGI (reference sequence). Losses at the gene ends were 1 base for V and 4 bases for J; bases not matched to a gene: 5. Here the CDR3 reads CASSYLPGGAETQYF. The CDR3 DNA is TGTGCCAGCAGTTACTTGCCGGGAGGGGCAGAGACCCAGTACTTC.

The chain recombines TRBV5-1 with TRBJ2-2, with 8 bases identical to TRBD2. Germline V gives CDR1 SGHRS, CDR2 YFSETQ. J was trimmed by 0 bases and V by 4 bases; bases with no gene match: 2. The CDR3 consists of 15 residues. The CDR3 reads CASSIAGTNTGELFF. CDR3 sequence (DNA): TGCGCCAGCAGCATAGCGGGAACGAACACCGGGGAGCTGTTTTTT.

A word on this clone: The same CDR3 can be traced to other DNA sequences in this sample. CDR3 sequence (DNA): TGCGCCAGCAGCTTGGTGGGACAGGGGGGTGAGCAGTACTTC. Translated, it gives CASSLVGQGGEQYF. V is TRBV5-1 and J is TRBJ2-7; 11 nucleotides match TRBD1. In germline, CDR1 is SGHRS, CDR2 YFSETQ. The CDR3 loop spans 14 amino acids. The J segment lost 7 bases and the V segment lost 0 bases, leaving 3 bases of the junction unmatched.

The chain joins TRBV29-1 to TRBJ2-1; a possible D gene is TRBD2 (6 bases). CDR1 is SQVTM and CDR2 is ANQGSEA in the germline V gene. V lost 7 bases to trimming and J lost 7 bases, with 20 bases between them. This CDR3 region has 14 residues. The chain's CDR3 is CSAPPRLDGNEQFF. DNA for the CDR3: TGCAGCGCTCCTCCGAGACTAGATGGGAATGAGCAGTTCTTC.

The chain is built from TRBV5-1 and TRBJ1-1; TRBD1 might be the D (5 bases). Germline CDR1 is SGHRS and CDR2 is YFSETQ. V shed 3 bases and J shed 3 bases, with 12 bases lying between them. This CDR3 has 14 amino acids. The CDR3 nucleotides read TGCGCCAGCAGCTCGACACAGGACCACACTGAAGCTTTCTTT. Translation: CASSSTQDHTEAFF.

This chain connects TRBV28 to TRBJ2-1; D ambiguous. CDR1 is MDHEN, CDR2 SYDVKM, per germline. The CDR3 runs to 16 residues. V was pared by 8 bases and J by 2 bases, with 19 bases between. CDR3 residues: CASGLTYPFTYNEQFF. DNA of the CDR3: TGTGCCAGCGGCCTCACCTACCCCTTTACCTACAATGAGCAGTTCTTC.

V gene TRBV28 combines with J gene TRBJ2-2; TRBD1 agrees at 11 bases. V lost 5 bases to trimming and J lost 2 bases; unmatched junction nucleotides: 10. Germline CDR1 MDHEN, CDR2 SYDVKM. The CDR3 spans 18 residues. The DNA of the CDR3 is TGTGCCAGCAGTCCGCCGGGACAGGGGGTTTTCAACACCGGGGAGCTGTTTTTT. It is translated as CASSPPGQGVFNTGELFF.

The chain links TRBV27 to TRBJ2-5, with D uncertain. Trimming pared 3 bases from V and 4 bases from J, leaving 12 bases between. The V gene's germline CDR1 is MNHEY and CDR2 SMNVEV (reference sequence). The CDR3 has 14 amino acids. CDR3 DNA: TGTGCCAGCAGTTTGACCGGTACAAGAGAGACCCAGTACTTC. Translated, it gives CASSLTGTRETQYF.

The rearrangement links TRBV28 to TRBJ1-2, with TRBD1 identical over 9 bases. Losses at the gene ends were 4 bases for V and 4 bases for J; bases not matched to a gene: 4. CDR1 is MDHEN, CDR2 SYDVKM, per germline. The CDR3 covers 14 residues. The DNA of the CDR3 is TGTGCCAGCAGTTGGGGACAGGGTGGCTATGGCTACACCTTC. Translated, it gives CASSWGQGGYGYTF.

The chain uses TRBV28 and TRBJ2-1, with D possibly being TRBD1 (5 bases). There are 16 residues in the CDR3. Germline loops: CDR1 MDHEN, CDR2 SYDVKM. Deletions cut 8 bases from V and 4 bases from J, with 21 bases between. CDR3 sequence: CASGPPSGLIYNEQFF. CDR3 DNA sequence: TGTGCCAGCGGCCCCCCTTCAGGGCTAATTTACAATGAGCAGTTCTTC.

The genes are TRBV28 and TRBJ2-7, with a tentative D call TRBD1 (5 bases). The CDR3 totals 14 residues. V lost 11 bases, J lost 6 bases, and 23 bases lay in between. Germline V gene lookup returns CDR1 MDHEN and CDR2 SYDVKM. DNA of the CDR3: TGTGCCTGCAAAAGGGGATTCGGCTTTAGCGAGCAGTACTTC. It is translated as CACKRGFGFSEQYF. The variable domain in full, with the rest retrieved from reference TRBV28 and TRBJ2-7, is DVKVTQSSRYLVKRTGEKVFLECVQDMDHENMFWYRQDPGLGLRLIYFSYDVKMKEKGDIPEGYSVSREKKERFSLILESASTNQTSMYLCACKRGFGFSEQYFGPGTRLTVT.

Comments on this clone: At the DNA level, this CDR3 is encoded by other sequences in the same sample as well. V is TRBV2 and J is TRBJ2-5; D is ambiguous. Trimming shortened V by 2 bases and J by 4 bases, and 5 bases separated the two germline ends. The CDR3 totals 12 residues. Germline values: CDR1 SNHLY, CDR2 FYNNEI. CDR3 amino acids: CASSESRETQYF. For the CDR3, the DNA is TGTGCCAGCAGTGAATCCAGAGAGACCCAGTACTTC. Full variable domain (rest looked up from reference TRBV2 and TRBJ2-5): EPEVTQTPSHQVTQMGQEVILRCVPISNHLYFYWYRQILGQKVEFLVSFYNNEISEKSEIFDDQFSVERPDGSNFTLKIRSTKLEDSAMYFCASSESRETQYFGPGTRLLVL.

The table lists this clone with a count of one. This chain uses TRBV7-2 with TRBJ2-2, with 10 bases fitting TRBD2. The CDR3 runs to 16 residues. Germline V CDR1 and CDR2: SGHTA, FQGNSA. V was clipped by 3 bases and J by 0 bases; unmatched bases: 1. The CDR3 loop is CASSLGLAPNTGELFF. CDR3 nucleotides: TGTGCCAGCAGCTTGGGACTAGCGCCGAACACCGGGGAGCTGTTTTTT.

V is TRBV30 and J is TRBJ2-1, with D perhaps matching TRBD1 or TRBD2 (5 bases each). The CDR3 has 14 residues. Germline CDR1 is GTSNPN and CDR2 is SVGIG (reference sequence). Trimming stripped 3 bases from V and 5 bases from J, with 14 bases between. In nucleotides, the CDR3 is TGTGCCTGGAGAGACGGGACCGCCAACAATGAGCAGTTCTTC. Amino acids: CAWRDGTANNEQFF.

This clone was seen only a few times. This sample includes further DNA sequences coding for the same CDR3. The chain carries TRBV4-1 and TRBJ1-5; D ambiguous. The germline V and J ends were trimmed by 1 base and 0 bases, with 1 base remaining between them. This CDR3 is built from 13 residues. Germline assignment: CDR1 MGHRA and CDR2 YSYEKL. As DNA, the CDR3 is TGCGCCAGCAGCCAAGGTAGCAATCAGCCCCAGCATTTT. Translating gives CASSQGSNQPQHF.

The V and J genes are TRBV6-5 and TRBJ2-2; 10 bases fit TRBD2. This CDR3 comprises 16 residues. The trim removed 4 bases at V and 7 bases at J, leaving 9 bases unmatched. Per germline, CDR1 MNHEY and CDR2 SVGAGI. Written as DNA, the CDR3 is TGTGCCAGCAGTTCCCGACTAGCGGGCTCTGGCGGGGAGCTGTTTTTT. This sequence encodes CASSSRLAGSGGELFF.

This chain connects TRBV7-8 to TRBJ2-7; D remains ambiguous. Trimming cost V 2 bases and J 0 bases, with 8 bases left between them. Germline V CDR1 and CDR2: SGHVS, FQNEAQ. The CDR3 totals 14 residues. The CDR3 coding sequence is TGTGCCAGCAGCTTAAGCATCAACTCCTACGAGCAGTACTTC. Translation gives CASSLSINSYEQYF. The full variable domain, with the rest looked up from reference TRBV7-8 and TRBJ2-7, is GAGVSQSPRYKVAKRGQDVALRCDPISGHVSLFWYQQALGQGPEFLTYFQNEAQLDKSGLPSDRFFAERPEGSVSTLKIQRTQQEDSAVYLCASSLSINSYEQYFGPGTRLTVT.

The chain combines TRBV7-9 with TRBJ2-3; 7 positions match TRBD1. This CDR3 is 15 amino acids long. Germline trimming cut 2 bases from V and 5 bases from J; bases unmatched to any gene: 7. Germline CDR1 and CDR2: SEHNR and FQNEAQ (reference sequence). The CDR3: CASSLLGQNGDTQYF. CDR3 DNA sequence: TGTGCCAGCAGCTTATTGGGACAGAATGGAGATACGCAGTATTTT.

V gene TRBV25-1 combines with J gene TRBJ1-1; TRBD1 aligns across 7 bases. This CDR3 contains 15 residues. The V gene end was trimmed by 2 bases and the J gene end by 3 bases; junction bases not matched to a gene: 6. The germline CDR1 and CDR2 sequences are MGHDK and SYGVNS. CDR3 residues: CASSELGTGDTEAFF. The CDR3 DNA reads as TGTGCCAGCAGTGAACTCGGAACAGGGGACACTGAAGCTTTCTTT.

The rearrangement uses TRBV6-1 and TRBJ1-5; the D is unclear. The germline V gene encodes CDR1 MNHNS and CDR2 SASEGT. V lost 10 bases, J lost 5 bases, and 15 bases lay in between. The length of the CDR3 is 13 residues. This chain's CDR3 is CATHYGVDQPQHF. Written as DNA, the CDR3 is TGTGCCACCCATTACGGAGTGGATCAGCCCCAGCATTTT.